The rows below give T cell receptor beta chains drawn from one sample of a study of blood T cell repertoires in COVID-19. Generated by immunoSEQ multiplex PCR, the TCRdb table keeps only in-frame clones and is missing some. The sample records about 52,000 clones, about 81% being singletons. Source material: peripheral blood. The source of these receptors is a woman older than 75 with COVID-19, enrolled during active disease. Each CDR3 is given with its conserved first and last residue. The order of the fields is V gene, clone size, CDR3 length, D gene, J gene, CDR3 DNA, CDR3 protein. A D gene is named only where the DNA matches it firmly. Rows give clone size only sometimes, using once, few, many, or a class for an expanded clone.

>TRBV7-3|few|14|TRBD2|TRBJ2-5
TGTGCCAGCAGCCCCGGACTAGCGGAGGAGACCCAGTACTTC
CASSPGLAEETQYF
>TRBV19|many|19|NA|TRBJ1-4
TGTGCCAGTAGTTCAAGCGCGGGCCTTGAGCCCCTAGGCGGTGAAAAACTGTTTTTT
CASSSSAGLEPLGGEKLFF
>TRBV5-1|NA|19|TRBD2|TRBJ2-7
TGCGCCAGCAGCTTGGTCGGGACTAGCGGGATCGTAGTGAGTGAAGAGCAGTACTTC
CASSLVGTSGIVVSEEQYF
>TRBV24-1|few|16|NA|TRBJ2-1
TGTGCCACCAGTGACAACCTTGGACTGCACTACAATGAGCAGTTCTTC
CATSDNLGLHYNEQFF
>TRBV24-1|NA|13|NA|TRBJ2-2
TGTGCCACCAGTGACAGATTCACCGGGGAGCTGTTTTTT
CATSDRFTGELFF
>TRBV2|NA|13|TRBD1|TRBJ2-7
TGTGCCAGCAGTGATACAGGGGGGTACGAGCAGTACTTC
CASSDTGGYEQYF
>TRBV12-3/TRBV12-4|NA|11|NA|TRBJ1-2
TGTGCCAGCAGTGTCAACGGTGGCTACACCTTC
CASSVNGGYTF
>TRBV6-4|NA|16|TRBD2|TRBJ2-3
TGTGCCAGCAGTGAAGAACTAGCGGGAGGGCCAGATACGCAGTATTTT
CASSEELAGGPDTQYF
>TRBV18|NA|14|TRBD2|TRBJ2-5
TGTGCCAGCGCTCAGGTTCGGCGGGGGGAGACCCAGTACTTC
CASAQVRRGETQYF
>TRBV29-1|NA|14|TRBD2|TRBJ2-5
TGCAGCGTTCTCGGACTAGCGGGGACAGAGACCCAGTACTTC
CSVLGLAGTETQYF
>TRBV3-1/TRBV3-2|NA|12|TRBD1|TRBJ1-2
TGTGCCAGCAGCCTAGTTCAGGGGGCGGCGGCCTTC
CASSLVQGAAAF
>TRBV6-2/TRBV6-3|NA|14|NA|TRBJ1-1
TGTGCCAGCAGTCCCGGGAGGAGGAACACTGAAGCTTTCTTT
CASSPGRRNTEAFF
>TRBV7-3|NA|15|TRBD2|TRBJ2-3
TGTGCCAGCAGCTATAGCGGGAGTCGCACAGATACGCAGTATTTT
CASSYSGSRTDTQYF
>TRBV30|NA|12|NA|TRBJ2-5
TGTGCCTGGGGTGCGGGCAGTAAGACCCAGTACTTC
CAWGAGSKTQYF
>TRBV18|NA|14|TRBD2|TRBJ2-5
TGTGCCAGCTCACCCGGGCTAGCGGGAGAGACCCAGTACTTC
CASSPGLAGETQYF
>TRBV6-5|NA|14|NA|TRBJ2-3
TGTGCCAGCAGTCCCGGACTTAGCACAGATACGCAGTATTTT
CASSPGLSTDTQYF
>TRBV5-4|once|13|NA|TRBJ2-1
TGTGCCAGCAGCTCGACACTCGTGGATGAGCAGTTCTTC
CASSSTLVDEQFF
>TRBV7-8|once|16|TRBD1|TRBJ1-2
TGTGCCAGCAGCTTAGGAATTACAGGGGGTAGGGGTGGCTACACCTTC
CASSLGITGGRGGYTF
>TRBV9|NA|16|TRBD1|TRBJ1-4
TGTGCCAGCAGCGTAGACGGGACAGCGGGTAATGAAAAACTGTTTTTT
CASSVDGTAGNEKLFF
>TRBV6-1|NA|15|NA|TRBJ1-2
TGTGCCAGCAGTGAATTTAGTCAGGCCTCCTATGGCTACACCTTC
CASSEFSQASYGYTF
>TRBV7-8|NA|14|TRBD2|TRBJ2-7
TGTGCCAGCAGCTCGGGACTAGCCTTTGTCGAGCAGTACTTC
CASSSGLAFVEQYF
>TRBV30|NA|14|TRBD2|TRBJ2-7
TGTGCCTGGAGTCTAGCGGGATCGGGTTACGAGCAGTACTTC
CAWSLAGSGYEQYF
>TRBV28|few|18|NA|TRBJ2-7
TGTGCCAGCAGCAATTGGGGCCCCAGCGTCGGGCACTCCTACGAGCAGTACTTC
CASSNWGPSVGHSYEQYF
>TRBV30|NA|14|NA|TRBJ1-4
TGTGCCTGTCAAGGACTCGGCTGGAATGAAAAACTGTTTTTT
CACQGLGWNEKLFF
>TRBV18|NA|14|TRBD1|TRBJ2-7
TGTGCCAGCTCATACGGACAGGTCTCCTACGAGCAGTACTTC
CASSYGQVSYEQYF
>TRBV5-1|NA|17|TRBD1|TRBJ2-7
TGCGCCAGCAGCTTGACTACTCCGGGACAGGGATCCTACGAGCAGTACTTC
CASSLTTPGQGSYEQYF
>TRBV10-1|NA|13|NA|TRBJ2-3
TGCGCCAGCAGTGGCGGGAACACAGATACGCAGTATTTT
CASSGGNTDTQYF